This record concerns one TCR beta chain sequence. The length of the CDR3 is 14 residues. The junction had 1 base not matched to a gene; V was cut back by 2 bases and J by 0 bases. Germline V gives CDR1 GTSNPN, CDR2 SVGIG (reference sequence). Only in-frame clones appear in the TCRdb table, and some are missing; sequencing was by immunoSEQ multiplex PCR. The table has more than 75,000 clones, about nine tenths seen once. This sample was included in a study of T cell responses to AZD1222 COVID-19 vaccine. This receptor was identified in an adult who received the AZD1222 COVID-19 vaccine. The rearrangement joins TRBV30 to TRBJ1-5; 7 bases line up with TRBD1. Sample: peripheral blood, taken 28 days after the second AZD1222 dose. CDR3 sequence: CAWSRDSSNQPQHF. Here the CDR3 DNA reads TGTGCCTGGAGTCGGGACAGTAGCAATCAGCCCCAGCATTTT.